Reported below is one T cell receptor beta chain. Its antigen is not identified. This sample was taken from a study of CXCR3-negative and CXCR3-positive naive CD8 T cells. Study findings and constraints: Diversity ran similarly high across both naive subsets but far lower in memory CD8+ cells. Surface CD5 looked about the same in the naive subsets, so the authors worked out TCR strength from TRB CDR3 properties. The TRB CDR3s that CXCR3-positive naive cells carried were more hydrophobic than those of CXCR3-negative naive cells.

The CDR3 consists of 15 residues. Germline CDR1 is MNHEY and CDR2 is SVGAGI. Each CD8+ T cell subset was sorted in triplicate, 250,000 to 300,000 cells each. TRB cDNA libraries were made by UMI-labeled 5' RACE. TCRdb re-analyzed the 5' RACE reads; it lists each CDR3 protein once, without DNA. The sample spans 43,000 or so distinct CDR3 sequences; the ten largest clones claim roughly 1.5%. This clonotype was sampled from a human donor in good health. Some clones in this sample may be carry-over from other donors' samples. Sequencing input: naive CXCR3- CD8+ T cells from blood. Subset noted: CD45RO-CCR7+CD27+CD95- naive CD8+ T cells lacking CXCR3 (TNR3-). The J gene is TRBJ2-5, the V gene TRBV6-5; there is no DNA to check the TCRdb D call of TRBD2. CDR3 residues: CASSPGASVLETQYF.